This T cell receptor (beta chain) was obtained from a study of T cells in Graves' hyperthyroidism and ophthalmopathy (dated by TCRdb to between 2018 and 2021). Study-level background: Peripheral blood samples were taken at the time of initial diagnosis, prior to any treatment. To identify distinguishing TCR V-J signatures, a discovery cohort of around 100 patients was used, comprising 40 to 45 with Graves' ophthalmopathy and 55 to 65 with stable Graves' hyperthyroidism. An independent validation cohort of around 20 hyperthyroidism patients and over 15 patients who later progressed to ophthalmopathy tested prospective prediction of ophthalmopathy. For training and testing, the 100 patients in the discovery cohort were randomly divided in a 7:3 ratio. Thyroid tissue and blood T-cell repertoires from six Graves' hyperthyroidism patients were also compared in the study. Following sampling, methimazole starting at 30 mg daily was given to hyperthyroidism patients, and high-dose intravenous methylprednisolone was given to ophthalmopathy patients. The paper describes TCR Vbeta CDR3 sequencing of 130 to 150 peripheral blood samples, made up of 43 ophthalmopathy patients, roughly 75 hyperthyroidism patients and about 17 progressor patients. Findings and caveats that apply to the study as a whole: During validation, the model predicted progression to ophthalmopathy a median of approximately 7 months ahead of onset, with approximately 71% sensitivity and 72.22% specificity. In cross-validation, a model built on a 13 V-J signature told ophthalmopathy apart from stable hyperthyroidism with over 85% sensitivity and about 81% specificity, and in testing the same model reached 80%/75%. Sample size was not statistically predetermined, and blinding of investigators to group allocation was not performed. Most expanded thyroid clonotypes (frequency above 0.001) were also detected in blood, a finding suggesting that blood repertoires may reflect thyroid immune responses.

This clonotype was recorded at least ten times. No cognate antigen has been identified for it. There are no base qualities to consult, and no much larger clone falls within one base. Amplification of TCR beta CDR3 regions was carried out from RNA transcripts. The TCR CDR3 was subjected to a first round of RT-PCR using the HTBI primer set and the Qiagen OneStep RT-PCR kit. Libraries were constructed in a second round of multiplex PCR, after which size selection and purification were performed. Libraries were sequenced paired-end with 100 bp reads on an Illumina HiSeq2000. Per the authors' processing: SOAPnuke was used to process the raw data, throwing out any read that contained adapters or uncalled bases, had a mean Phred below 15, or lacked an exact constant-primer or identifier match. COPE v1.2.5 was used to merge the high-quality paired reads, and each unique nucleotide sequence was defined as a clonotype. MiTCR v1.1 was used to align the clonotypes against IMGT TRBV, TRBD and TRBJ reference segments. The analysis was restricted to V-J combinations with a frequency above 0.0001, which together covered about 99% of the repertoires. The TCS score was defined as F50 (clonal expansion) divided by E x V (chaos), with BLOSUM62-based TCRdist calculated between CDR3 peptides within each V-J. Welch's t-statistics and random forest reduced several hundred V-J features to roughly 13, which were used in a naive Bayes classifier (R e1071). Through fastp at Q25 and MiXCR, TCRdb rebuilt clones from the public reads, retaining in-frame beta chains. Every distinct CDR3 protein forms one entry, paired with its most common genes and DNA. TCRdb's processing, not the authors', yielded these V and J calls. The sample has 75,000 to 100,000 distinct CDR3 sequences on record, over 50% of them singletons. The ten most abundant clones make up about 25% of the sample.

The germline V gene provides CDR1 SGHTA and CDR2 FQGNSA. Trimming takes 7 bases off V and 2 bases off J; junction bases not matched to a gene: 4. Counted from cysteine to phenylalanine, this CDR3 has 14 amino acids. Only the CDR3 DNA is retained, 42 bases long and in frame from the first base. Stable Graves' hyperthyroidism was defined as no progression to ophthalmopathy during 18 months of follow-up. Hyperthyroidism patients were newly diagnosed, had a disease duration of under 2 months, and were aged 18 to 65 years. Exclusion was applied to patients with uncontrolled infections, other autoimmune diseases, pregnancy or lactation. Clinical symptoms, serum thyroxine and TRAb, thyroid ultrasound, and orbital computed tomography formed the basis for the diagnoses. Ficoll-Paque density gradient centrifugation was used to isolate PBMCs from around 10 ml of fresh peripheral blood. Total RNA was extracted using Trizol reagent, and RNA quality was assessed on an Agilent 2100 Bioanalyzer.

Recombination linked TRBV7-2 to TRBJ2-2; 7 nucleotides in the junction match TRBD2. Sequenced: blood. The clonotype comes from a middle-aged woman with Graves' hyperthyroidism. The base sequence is TGTGCCAGCAACCGGGACTACAACACCGGGGAGCTGTTTTTT. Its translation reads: CASNRDYNTGELFF.